Below are 5 T cell receptor beta chains sequenced from a single sample in a study of CD8 T cells in Susac syndrome. Random-hexamer reverse transcription was applied to about 0.5 to 1 ug RNA. One entry per CDR3 protein, called by TCRdb with MiXCR from the immunoSEQ multiplex PCR reads. The table lists approximately 150,000 distinct CDR3 sequences, over 85% of them singletons. Sequencing was done on a sample of CD4+ T cells from PBMCs. The receptors shown here come from a human donor with multiple sclerosis.

V is TRBV6-1 and J is TRBJ1-5; TRBD1 matches 7 bases. V lost 3 bases and J lost 3; bases outside the gene matches: 8. The CDR3 contains 16 residues. Germline V gene lookup returns CDR1 MNHNS and CDR2 SASEGT. The CDR3 nucleotides are TGTGCCAGCAGTGACCGAGCGGGACAGCCCAATCAGCCCCAGCATTTT. Its translation: CASSDRAGQPNQPQHF.

This chain uses TRBV5-1 with TRBJ1-2, with D possibly being TRBD1 (5 bases). CDR3 length: 15 residues. Trimming removed 3 bases at V and 7 bases at J, with 19 bases between. Germline V gene data show CDR1 as SGHRS and CDR2 as YFSETQ. For the CDR3, the DNA is TGCGCCAGCAGCTGGGCTATCAGGGATGTTGGTGGCTACACCTTC. Protein product: CASSWAIRDVGGYTF.

This clonotype was observed a handful of times. The chain recombines TRBV30 with TRBJ2-7; a weak D match, TRBD2 (6 bases). This CDR3 has 12 amino acids. Germline V gene sequence: CDR1 GTSNPN, CDR2 SVGIG (reference sequence). Trimming cost V 0 bases and J 6 bases, with 9 bases left between them. This chain's CDR3 is CAWSVLGLEQYF. The CDR3 bases are TGTGCCTGGAGTGTACTGGGACTCGAGCAGTACTTC.

The chain joins TRBV12-3 or TRBV12-4 to TRBJ2-3; D is possibly TRBD2 (5 bases). CDR3 size: 15 residues. Trimming left V 3 bases short and J 3 bases short, with 13 bases between. The CDR3 nucleotides read TGTGCCAGCAGTTTTGGTGGGGAGAGAACAGATACGCAGTATTTT. The encoded protein is CASSFGGERTDTQYF.

The genes are TRBV7-7 and TRBJ2-5; D might be TRBD2 (6 bases). Trimming cost V 4 bases and J 3 bases, with 12 bases left between them. CDR1 SSHAT and CDR2 FNYEAQ come from the germline V gene (reference sequence). There are 14 residues in the CDR3. CDR3 DNA: TGTGCCAGCAGCTATAACGGAGGGAAAGAGACCCAGTACTTC. Protein sequence: CASSYNGGKETQYF.